These 27 T cell receptor beta chains were all obtained from the same sample, sequenced in a study of T cells in Graves' hyperthyroidism and ophthalmopathy. There were TCR beta CDR3 regions amplified from RNA transcripts. TCR CDR3 underwent first-round RT-PCR with the HTBI primer set. TCRdb independently ran MiXCR on the multiplex PCR reads; one entry per CDR3 protein. The table lists about 420,000 distinct CDR3 sequences, roughly an eighth of them singletons. Input material: blood. The origin of the receptors is a woman younger than 35 with Graves' hyperthyroidism.

This clonotype was seen a few times. The V and J genes are TRBV7-2 and TRBJ1-5, with D perhaps matching TRBD1 (6 bases). Per germline, CDR1 SGHTA and CDR2 FQGNSA. The germline V and J ends were trimmed by 0 bases and 5 bases, with 14 bases remaining between them. The CDR3 length is 16 residues. The CDR3 here is CASSLAGGGGHQPQHF. The CDR3 region has the DNA TGTGCCAGCAGCTTAGCGGGAGGGGGTGGACATCAGCCCCAGCATTTT.

This clonotype was recorded many times. The CDR3 nucleotides read TGCAGTGCTAGAGATTCCGTCGGAGGGCCATTTAGCACAGATACGCAGTATTTT. Its protein product is CSARDSVGGPFSTDTQYF. V is TRBV20-1 and J is TRBJ2-3, with D possibly being TRBD2 (6 bases). The length of the CDR3 is 18 residues. Germline CDR1 is DFQATT and CDR2 is SNEGSKA (reference sequence). V lost 0 bases and J lost 0, with 19 bases in between.

The V gene is TRBV6-5, the J gene TRBJ2-1; no clear D. V was cut by 2 bases and J by 4 bases, with 15 bases left in between. The CDR3 is 16 amino acids. Germline lookup yields CDR1 MNHEY and CDR2 SVGAGI. CDR3 in DNA: TGTGCCAGCAGTTACCGAACACCGGCCGGATACAATGAGCAGTTCTTC. As protein: CASSYRTPAGYNEQFF.

This clonotype was seen many times. The J gene is TRBJ2-7, the V gene TRBV7-2; tentative D call: TRBD2 (6 bases). Germline lookup yields CDR1 SGHTA and CDR2 FQGNSA. The CDR3 extends over 14 amino acids. The germline V and J ends were trimmed by 5 bases and 0 bases, with 11 bases remaining between them. The DNA for the CDR3 is TGTGCCAGCAGCGCCGGGGGTTTCTCCTACGAGCAGTACTTC. Protein product: CASSAGGFSYEQYF.

This clonotype occurred many times. With a much larger clone just one base away, this may be a read error. The CDR3 protein is CASSLGAGGYSCEQYF. CDR3 in DNA: TGTGCCAGCAGTTTAGGAGCGGGAGGGTACTCCTGCGAGCAGTACTTC. The chain employs TRBV28 and TRBJ2-7; 10 positions match TRBD2. The CDR3 sequence is 16 residues long. Germline V gene data show CDR1 as MDHEN and CDR2 as SYDVKM.

This clonotype was found many times. The V call is TRBV27, the J call TRBJ2-7, with TRBD2 identical over 11 bases. The CDR3 runs to 17 residues. V lost 5 bases to trimming and J lost 7 bases; unmatched junction nucleotides: 16. The germline gives CDR1 MNHEY, CDR2 SMNVEV (reference sequence). This CDR3 reads CASSLQPGTSGAWEQYF. Here the CDR3 DNA reads TGTGCCAGCAGTCTACAACCCGGGACTAGCGGAGCTTGGGAGCAGTACTTC.

Ten or more counts support this clonotype. The junction departs from the called germline gene at one end, perhaps through a read error. The chain is built from TRBV6-1 and TRBJ2-3; 8 nucleotides line up with TRBD1. The CDR3 spans 15 residues. Germline V gene data show CDR1 as MNHNS and CDR2 as SASEGT. The CDR3 reads CACSQTGAWADTQYF. The CDR3 DNA sequence: TGTGCCTGCAGCCAGACAGGGGCGTGGGCAGATACGCAGTATTTT.

There are many counts of this clonotype. The chain links TRBV20-1 to TRBJ2-1; D is possibly TRBD1 (5 bases). Germline lookup yields CDR1 DFQATT and CDR2 SNEGSKA (reference sequence). The CDR3 runs 13 residues. Trimming stripped 6 bases from V and 6 bases from J, with 15 bases between. CDR3 nucleotide sequence: TGCAGTGCGCGCCCTGGGGCTGCCAATGAGCAGTTCTTC. Its protein product is CSARPGAANEQFF.

This clonotype occurred a few times. This chain joins TRBV5-1 and TRBJ2-5; tentatively, D is TRBD1 (6 bases). The germline V gene has CDR1 SGHRS and CDR2 YFSETQ. The V end was cut by 2 bases, the J end by 4 bases, with 15 bases between. The CDR3 covers 15 residues. The CDR3 protein is CASSFRPGVVETQYF. The CDR3 region has the DNA TGCGCCAGCAGCTTCCGGCCAGGGGTTGTAGAGACCCAGTACTTC. Complete variable domain (other parts from reference TRBV5-1 and TRBJ2-5): KAGVTQTPRYLIKTRGQQVTLSCSPISGHRSVSWYQQTPGQGLQFLFEYFSETQRNKGNFPGRFSGRQFSNSRSEMNVSTLELGDSALYLCASSFRPGVVETQYFGPGTRLLVL.

V is TRBV20-1 and J is TRBJ2-6; D unresolved. Trimming shortened V by 4 bases and J by 4 bases, and 5 bases separated the two germline ends. CDR1 is DFQATT and CDR2 is SNEGSKA in the germline V gene (reference sequence). CDR3 length: 12 amino acids. The CDR3, as DNA: TGCAGTGCTAAGTCAGGGGCCAACGTCCTGACTTTC. It codes for CSAKSGANVLTF.

This clonotype showed up many times. This rearrangement joins TRBV2 to TRBJ1-2; 7 positions agree with TRBD1. The V gene's germline CDR1 is SNHLY and CDR2 FYNNEI. CDR3 length: 12 amino acids. The junction had 1 base not matched to a gene; V was cut back by 3 bases and J by 6 bases. DNA for the CDR3: TGTGCCAGCAGTGACCAGGGGGATGGCTACACCTTC. It yields the protein CASSDQGDGYTF.

This clonotype occurred many times. The gene calls are TRBV24-1 and TRBJ2-3; TRBD2 matches at 10 bases. This CDR3 has 15 amino acids. The trim removed 5 bases at V and 3 bases at J, leaving 4 bases unmatched. In germline, CDR1 is KGHDR, CDR2 SFDVKD. DNA for the CDR3: TGTGCCACCAGTGGAGCGGGAGGGAGGACAGATACGCAGTATTTT. Translation: CATSGAGGRTDTQYF.

This clonotype was seen many times. The chain joins TRBV6-2 or TRBV6-3 to TRBJ2-5, with D possibly TRBD1 on 5 matching bases. With 1 base removed from V and 2 bases from J, the gap between germline ends came to 8 bases. This CDR3 contains 14 residues. Germline V lookup: CDR1 MNHEY, CDR2 SVGEGT. CDR3 amino acids: CASSYWTKQETQYF. The DNA for the CDR3 is TGTGCCAGCAGTTACTGGACAAAACAAGAGACCCAGTACTTC.

At least ten counts were recorded for this clonotype. The rearrangement uses TRBV3-1 and TRBJ1-1; D ambiguous. V dropped 4 bases and J dropped 8 bases, with 11 bases sitting between them. Germline assignment: CDR1 LGHDT and CDR2 YNNKEL (reference sequence). There are 12 residues in the CDR3. The CDR3 DNA follows: TGTGCCAGCAGCCTCCGAAACATGGAAGCTTTCTTT. Amino acid sequence: CASSLRNMEAFF.

The J gene is TRBJ2-4, the V gene TRBV28; 13 positions agree with TRBD2. The CDR3 is 15 residues long. Germline lookup yields CDR1 MDHEN and CDR2 SYDVKM. V shed 6 bases and J 7 bases; nucleotides not matched to a gene: 6. CDR3 coding DNA: TGTGCCAGCAGAGGGACTAGCGGGGACGGGAACATTCAGTACTTC. Translated: CASRGTSGDGNIQYF.

This clonotype came up many times. The chain employs TRBV11-2 and TRBJ2-7; no reliable D call. The CDR3 runs to 13 residues. Per the germline V gene, CDR1 is SGHAT and CDR2 is FQNNGV. V dropped 1 base and J dropped 3 bases, with 7 bases sitting between them. The DNA of the CDR3 is TGTGCCAGCAGCTTAGGTCTAAACTACGAGCAGTACTTC. It specifies CASSLGLNYEQYF.

Many counts were recorded for this clonotype. The chain combines TRBV28 with TRBJ1-1; tentatively, D is TRBD1 (5 bases). Germline CDR1 and CDR2: MDHEN and SYDVKM. V lost 6 bases and J 10 bases, leaving 12 bases between the germline ends. The CDR3 covers 11 residues. The CDR3 sequence is CASSLSGAAFF. The CDR3 coding sequence is TGTGCCAGCAGCCTTTCCGGGGCAGCTTTCTTT.

This clonotype was seen many times. The V gene is TRBV3-1, the J gene TRBJ2-7, with 7 nucleotides matching TRBD1. V trimming: 4 bases; J trimming: 6 bases; junction bases outside the gene matches: 9. Germline V gene lookup returns CDR1 LGHDT and CDR2 YNNKEL (reference sequence). This CDR3 spans 14 amino acids. CDR3 sequence reads: CASSPGTELLEQYF. The CDR3 DNA reads TGTGCCAGCAGCCCCGGGACAGAATTGCTCGAGCAGTACTTC.

The sample holds many counts of this clonotype. The rearrangement links TRBV30 to TRBJ1-5; 7 bases agree with TRBD1. V lost 0 bases, J lost 4 bases, and 3 bases stayed unmatched. Germline assignment: CDR1 GTSNPN and CDR2 SVGIG (reference sequence). The CDR3 covers 14 residues. The DNA of the CDR3 is TGTGCCTGGAGTGTCGCAGGGGGGAATCAGCCCCAGCATTTT. As protein: CAWSVAGGNQPQHF.

This clonotype has a count of ten or more. This chain links TRBV7-9 with TRBJ2-5; 11 bases line up with TRBD1. Trimming removed 5 bases from V and 5 bases from J; junction bases left unmatched: 7. This CDR3 has 15 residues. CDR1 and CDR2 (germline): SEHNR, FQNEAQ (reference sequence). CDR3 DNA: TGTGCCAGCAGCCCCTTGGGACAGGGGGGTGAGACCCAGTACTTC. Amino acids: CASSPLGQGGETQYF.

This clonotype appeared many times. The chain employs TRBV2 and TRBJ1-1; D unclear. The CDR3 is 13 amino acids. Trimming pared 9 bases from V and 3 bases from J, leaving 14 bases between. CDR1 and CDR2 from the germline V gene are SNHLY and FYNNEI. The chain's CDR3 is CARSTGSYTEAFF. The CDR3 DNA sequence: TGTGCCAGGTCGACCGGTTCATACACTGAAGCTTTCTTT.

This clonotype was observed at least ten times. The V gene is TRBV5-1, the J gene TRBJ1-1, with TRBD1 identical over 7 bases. This CDR3 comprises 14 residues. V lost 2 bases and J lost 0; bases outside the gene matches: 1. Looked up from germline, CDR1 is SGHRS and CDR2 is YFSETQ. CDR3 nucleotides: TGCGCCAGCAGCTTCGGACAGGTGAACACTGAAGCTTTCTTT. Residues: CASSFGQVNTEAFF.

The gene calls are TRBV6-1 and TRBJ2-1, with 9 nucleotides matching TRBD2. Trimming at V came to 2 bases and at J to 10 bases, leaving 9 bases not matched to a gene. The length of the CDR3 is 15 residues. Germline CDR1 MNHNS, CDR2 SASEGT. The CDR3 DNA reads TGTGCCAGCAGTGAAATGGCTAGCGGGATCGGGGAGCAGTTCTTC. Translating gives CASSEMASGIGEQFF.

This clonotype occurred many times. V gene TRBV6-1 combines with J gene TRBJ2-1; D gene uncertain. The CDR3 contains 15 residues. Between the trimmed V and J ends, which lost 6 bases and 0 bases, there was a span of 12 bases. Looked up from germline, CDR1 is MNHNS and CDR2 is SASEGT. The CDR3 DNA is TGTGCCAGCAGGTATGACTGGAGCTCCTACAATGAGCAGTTCTTC. This gives the protein CASRYDWSSYNEQFF.

The genes are TRBV29-1 and TRBJ2-7; D may be TRBD1 (7 bases). The germline gives CDR1 SQVTM, CDR2 ANQGSEA. Trimming shortened V by 0 bases and J by 2 bases, and 17 bases separated the two germline ends. The CDR3 spans 16 residues. In DNA, the CDR3 is TGCAGCGTTGAAGATGGAGGGGACAGCGCCACCTACGAGCAGTACTTC. Encoded protein: CSVEDGGDSATYEQYF.

This clonotype has ten or more counts. The chain has TRBV3-1 and TRBJ2-3; 11 bases map to TRBD2. Germline CDR1 reads LGHDT; CDR2 reads YNNKEL (reference sequence). The V segment lost 0 bases and the J segment 5 bases; nucleotides outside the gene matches: 7. This CDR3 region has 17 residues. The CDR3 DNA is TGTGCCAGCAGCCAAGATTTCGGGACTAGCGGATTAGATACGCAGTATTTT. Residues: CASSQDFGTSGLDTQYF.

This clonotype was counted at least ten times. The chain employs TRBV6-1 and TRBJ2-2, with D perhaps TRBD1 (6 bases). Trimming took 1 base from V and 4 from J, leaving 13 bases between them. The CDR3 is 16 amino acids. The V gene's germline CDR1 is MNHNS and CDR2 SASEGT. The CDR3 protein is CASSEGWDTITGELFF. The CDR3 nucleotides read TGTGCCAGCAGTGAAGGTTGGGACACTATCACCGGGGAGCTGTTTTTT.